Below are 17 T cell receptor beta chains sequenced from a single sample in a study of cytomegalovirus exposure and HLA in healthy donors. Amplification used 60 Vbeta primers and 13 Jbeta primers. Profiled with immunoSEQ multiplex PCR; TCRdb holds only in-frame clones, not every one. This table has roughly 260,000 clones, 84% appearing once. The sequenced material came from PBMCs. These receptors were obtained from a woman aged 40 to 50 in good health and CMV-seropositive.

This chain connects TRBV19 to TRBJ1-5, with TRBD1 matching over 7 bases. Unmatched junction bases numbered 20, after V lost 7 bases and J lost 2 bases. Germline loops: CDR1 LNHDA, CDR2 SQIVND (reference sequence). This CDR3 spans 19 amino acids. The CDR3 nucleotides are TGTGCCAGTACCCAGTCTCTAATAACAGGGGTAAGGGGCAATCAGCCCCAGCATTTT. Amino acid sequence: CASTQSLITGVRGNQPQHF.

The chain joins TRBV5-1 to TRBJ2-5; tentative D call: TRBD2 (7 bases). The CDR3 contains 17 residues. V lost 3 bases and J lost 5, with 23 bases in between. Germline-derived CDR1 and CDR2 are SGHRS and YFSETQ. The CDR3, as DNA: TGCGCCAGCAGCTCCATTGGGCTAGCGGAAGGGGGTGAGACCCAGTACTTC. As protein: CASSSIGLAEGGETQYF.

The chain employs TRBV14 and TRBJ1-3, with 11 bases aligning to TRBD1. Germline V gene data show CDR1 as SGHDN and CDR2 as FVKESK. With 4 bases clipped from V and 4 bases from J, the junction kept 6 bases outside the gene matches. This CDR3 is built from 16 residues. The CDR3 loop reads CASSPDRGRKGNTIYF. For the CDR3, the DNA is TGTGCCAGCAGCCCGGACAGGGGGCGAAAAGGAAACACCATATATTTT.

This chain connects TRBV30 to TRBJ2-3, with TRBD1 as a possible D gene (6 bases). Germline V gives CDR1 GTSNPN, CDR2 SVGIG (reference sequence). Between the trimmed V and J ends, which lost 3 bases and 3 bases, there was a span of 10 bases. The CDR3 extends over 13 amino acids. The CDR3 region has the DNA TGTGCCTGGAGGATCAGGGGAACAGATACGCAGTATTTT. Translating it yields CAWRIRGTDTQYF. Supplemented by reference TRBV30 and TRBJ2-3, the full variable domain reads SQTIHQWPATLVQPVGSPLSLECTVEGTSNPNLYWYRQAAGRGLQLLFYSVGIGQISSEVPQNLSASRPQDRQFILSSKKLLLSDSGFYLCAWRIRGTDTQYFGPGTRLTVL.

The chain uses TRBV7-3 and TRBJ2-1, with a weak D call TRBD1 (5 bases). There are 15 residues in the CDR3. The V gene lost 2 bases and the J gene lost 7 bases, with 15 bases spanning the gap. Looked up from germline, CDR1 is SGHTA and CDR2 is FQGTGA. CDR3 bases: TGTGCCAGCAGCTTACCGCTGACAGTACCAAATGAGCAGTTCTTC. Translating it yields CASSLPLTVPNEQFF.

The chain joins TRBV7-2 to TRBJ2-5; no clear D. V lost 1 base, J lost 5 bases, and 17 bases lay in between. The CDR3 has 16 amino acids. CDR1 is SGHTA and CDR2 is FQGNSA in the germline V gene. CDR3 region: CASSLDGRLVSETQYF. As DNA, the CDR3 is TGTGCCAGCAGCTTAGATGGGCGCTTAGTTAGTGAGACCCAGTACTTC.

The rearrangement links TRBV7-8 to TRBJ1-6; 10 bases align to TRBD1. The CDR3 sequence is 16 residues long. The germline V gene has CDR1 SGHVS and CDR2 FQNEAQ. The trim removed 4 bases at V and 5 bases at J, leaving 5 bases unmatched. CDR3 sequence: CASSYGQGVNNSPLHF. CDR3 bases: TGTGCCAGCAGCTATGGACAGGGGGTAAATAATTCACCCCTCCACTTT.

This clone was detected a few times. The CDR3 loop is CASSLLGQGNTGELFF. DNA of the CDR3: TGTGCCAGCAGTTTACTTGGACAGGGCAACACCGGGGAGCTGTTTTTT. The V and J genes are TRBV27 and TRBJ2-2, with TRBD1 identical over 8 bases. This CDR3 has 16 amino acids. In germline, CDR1 is MNHEY, CDR2 SMNVEV (reference sequence). V was clipped by 2 bases and J by 2 bases; unmatched bases: 4.

The genes are TRBV9 and TRBJ2-1, with a possible D match to TRBD1 (5 bases). Trimming took 0 bases from V and 1 from J, leaving 11 bases between them. Germline V gives CDR1 SGDLS, CDR2 YYNGEE. The CDR3 extends over 16 amino acids. This CDR3 is CASSVAGRGSYNEQFF. The CDR3 region has the DNA TGTGCCAGCAGCGTAGCGGGTAGGGGTTCCTACAATGAGCAGTTCTTC.

On this clone itself: Distinct nucleotide sequences in the sample also encode this CDR3. The gene calls are TRBV19 and TRBJ1-4; D is possibly TRBD1 (5 bases). The germline V and J ends were trimmed by 5 bases and 5 bases, with 12 bases remaining between them. The CDR3 runs to 14 residues. The germline V gene has CDR1 LNHDA and CDR2 SQIVND (reference sequence). The CDR3: CASSRGTANEKLFF. CDR3 nucleotide sequence: TGTGCCAGTAGTCGCGGGACCGCAAATGAAAAACTGTTTTTT.

This rearrangement joins TRBV13 to TRBJ2-5; 7 nucleotides agree with TRBD2. Germline V lookup: CDR1 PRHDT, CDR2 FYEKMQ (reference sequence). Losses at the gene ends were 6 bases for V and 5 bases for J; bases not matched to a gene: 6. CDR3 length equals 13 residues. The CDR3 here is CASSPRGVETQYF. The CDR3 DNA reads TGTGCCAGCAGTCCCCGGGGGGTCGAGACCCAGTACTTC. The variable domain in full, completed from reference TRBV13 and TRBJ2-5, reads AAGVIQSPRHLIKEKRETATLKCYPIPRHDTVYWYQQGPGQDPQFLISFYEKMQSDKGSIPDRFSAQQFSDYHSELNMSSLELGDSALYFCASSPRGVETQYFGPGTRLLVL.

This clone was counted a single time. This chain joins TRBV11-3 and TRBJ2-7; D is undetermined. CDR1 and CDR2 (germline): SGHNT, YENEEA. V dropped 2 bases and J dropped 4 bases, with 6 bases sitting between them. This CDR3 is built from 12 residues. The CDR3 here is CASSLIEYEQYF. The CDR3 nucleotides read TGTGCCAGCAGCTTAATCGAGTACGAGCAGTACTTC.

This sequence joins TRBV2 and TRBJ2-7; D is ambiguous. The germline V gene encodes CDR1 SNHLY and CDR2 FYNNEI. The CDR3 spans 15 residues. The V and J ends lost 8 bases and 0 bases respectively, with 17 bases between them. The CDR3 DNA follows: TGTGCCAGCCGTAGCCGGAAACCGAGCTCCTACGAGCAGTACTTC. It is translated as CASRSRKPSSYEQYF.

This sequence joins TRBV6-1 and TRBJ2-6, with D maybe TRBD1 (6 bases). There are 15 residues in the CDR3. The V and J ends lost 7 bases and 0 bases respectively, with 10 bases between them. Germline lookup yields CDR1 MNHNS and CDR2 SASEGT. CDR3 in amino acids: CASMRGGSGANVLTF. CDR3 in DNA: TGTGCCAGCATGAGAGGGGGCTCTGGGGCCAACGTCCTGACTTTC.

This chain joins TRBV2 and TRBJ1-4; possible D gene TRBD1, 5 bases. Per the germline V gene, CDR1 is SNHLY and CDR2 is FYNNEI. Trimming removed 6 bases at V and 7 bases at J, with 18 bases between. The CDR3 covers 15 residues. In nucleotides, the CDR3 is TGTGCCAGCAGCGGAAATGGACACCCTCCTGAAAAACTGTTTTTT. Its protein product is CASSGNGHPPEKLFF.

This clone was counted only a few times. V usage is TRBV30 and J usage is TRBJ1-6; D gene ambiguous. Trimming stripped 1 base from V and 5 bases from J, with 6 bases between. This CDR3 is 13 amino acids long. Germline V gene lookup returns CDR1 GTSNPN and CDR2 SVGIG (reference sequence). The CDR3 loop reads CAWSGSNNSPLHF. The CDR3 coding sequence is TGTGCCTGGAGTGGGAGCAATAATTCACCCCTCCACTTT.

This clone was counted between two and nine times. The chain combines TRBV7-9 with TRBJ1-2, with D possibly being TRBD1 (6 bases). The CDR3 length is 14 residues. Germline V lookup: CDR1 SEHNR, CDR2 FQNEAQ (reference sequence). The V and J ends lost 2 bases and 2 bases respectively, with 9 bases between them. The CDR3 region has the DNA TGTGCCAGCAGCTTAACGGACAGCAACTATGGCTACACCTTC. Amino acid sequence: CASSLTDSNYGYTF.